This T cell receptor (beta chain) derives from a study of T cell clonotyping in hematopoietic cell transplantation. To note about this clone: Antigen specificity is unknown.

Whole-study findings and limits: Cells were unsorted, so CD4 and CD8 contributions were not separated. Few recipient clonotypes overlapped donors; over 97% were de novo at given depth.

Recipients were bled about 28 days pretransplant and at posttransplant days 30, 100, 180. Looked up from germline, CDR1 is LNHNV and CDR2 is YYDKDF (reference sequence). Trimming left V 5 bases short and J 3 bases short, with 20 bases between. CDR3 size: 16 residues. Method: immunoSEQ multiplex PCR; TCRdb's copy keeps in-frame clones and lacks some. This sample has 12,000 to 15,000 clones, with over 75% found just once. The J gene is TRBJ2-7, the V gene TRBV15; weak D call: TRBD2 (7 bases). The source is a male patient aged 50 to 59 who had an allogeneic stem cell transplant from an unrelated donor, so T cells may come from the graft donor. Some clones in this sample may be carry-over from other donors' samples. The sequences come from PBMCs, collected 100 days after allogeneic stem cell transplant. CDR3 amino acids: CATSHGPQGGVYEQYF. The DNA for the CDR3 is TGTGCCACCAGCCATGGGCCACAGGGAGGGGTCTACGAGCAGTACTTC.